Listed below are T cell receptor beta chains from one sample, sequenced in a study of cytotoxic CD8 clonotypes in ibrutinib-treated CLL. The method was immunoSEQ multiplex PCR; TCRdb's version includes in-frame clones alone and lacks a portion of them. The sample has around 200,000 clones; more than 65% are singletons. Sample: PBMCs, taken after 12 months of ibrutinib treatment. The receptors originated from a human donor with chronic lymphocytic leukemia. Each CDR3 is given with its conserved first and last residue. Fields, in order: J gene, D gene, V gene, clone size, CDR3 length, CDR3 DNA, CDR3 protein. D genes are given only for firm matches. Clone size is given for some rows only: seen once, a few or many times, or a class if the clone is expanded.

j_gene: TRBJ2-7; d_gene: NA; v_gene: TRBV5-6; abundance: NA; len: 14; CDR3nt: TGTGCCAGCAGCTTTGGTGGAAACACCTACGAGCAGTACTTC; CDR3aa: CASSFGGNTYEQYF
j_gene: TRBJ1-3; d_gene: TRBD1; v_gene: TRBV28; abundance: once; len: 15; CDR3nt: TGTGCCAGCAGTTCAGGGGGTAGTTCTGGAAACACCATATATTTT; CDR3aa: CASSSGGSSGNTIYF
j_gene: TRBJ2-3; d_gene: NA; v_gene: TRBV15; abundance: NA; len: 13; CDR3nt: TGTGCCACCAGCAGAGATCGGGGAGATACGCAGTATTTT; CDR3aa: CATSRDRGDTQYF
j_gene: TRBJ2-5; d_gene: NA; v_gene: TRBV7-2; abundance: NA; len: 15; CDR3nt: TGTGCCAGCAGCTTAAATACTGACCATCAAGAGACCCAGTACTTC; CDR3aa: CASSLNTDHQETQYF
j_gene: TRBJ2-7; d_gene: TRBD1; v_gene: TRBV28; abundance: NA; len: 16; CDR3nt: TGTGCCAGCACCATTTATCGTGGGACAGGGATCCACGAGCAGTACTTC; CDR3aa: CASTIYRGTGIHEQYF
j_gene: TRBJ1-2; d_gene: NA; v_gene: TRBV4-1; abundance: NA; len: 15; CDR3nt: TGCGCCAGCAGCCCAAGCCGGGACACCTTCTATGGCTACACCTTC; CDR3aa: CASSPSRDTFYGYTF
j_gene: TRBJ2-1; d_gene: NA; v_gene: TRBV25-1; abundance: NA; len: 14; CDR3nt: TGTGCCAGCAGTCGTCAGGATTCCTACAATGAGCAGTTCTTC; CDR3aa: CASSRQDSYNEQFF
j_gene: TRBJ2-1; d_gene: TRBD2; v_gene: TRBV5-1; abundance: NA; len: 13; CDR3nt: TGCGCCAGCCCTCTAGCGGACTACAATGAGCAGTTCTTC; CDR3aa: CASPLADYNEQFF
j_gene: TRBJ1-2; d_gene: TRBD1; v_gene: TRBV6-6; abundance: NA; len: 14; CDR3nt: TGTGCCAGCAGTCGGACAGGGGGCAGCTATGGCTACACCTTC; CDR3aa: CASSRTGGSYGYTF
j_gene: TRBJ1-5; d_gene: NA; v_gene: TRBV7-2; abundance: NA; len: 14; CDR3nt: TGTGCCAGCAGCTATAGGCAGGGTGTCCAGCCCCAGCATTTT; CDR3aa: CASSYRQGVQPQHF
j_gene: TRBJ2-7; d_gene: NA; v_gene: TRBV5-6; abundance: NA; len: 16; CDR3nt: TGTGCCAGCAGCTCCCAACAGGGAGGTCCCCTCGTCGAGCAGTACTTC; CDR3aa: CASSSQQGGPLVEQYF
j_gene: TRBJ1-2; d_gene: NA; v_gene: TRBV7-9; abundance: NA; len: 15; CDR3nt: TGTGCCAGCAGCTTAGTGGCAGGGTGGCTATATGGCTACACCTTC; CDR3aa: CASSLVAGWLYGYTF
j_gene: TRBJ2-1; d_gene: TRBD2; v_gene: TRBV7-3; abundance: NA; len: 14; CDR3nt: TGTGCCAGCAGATCTACTAGCGGGTCGACTGAGCAGTTCTTC; CDR3aa: CASRSTSGSTEQFF
j_gene: TRBJ2-7; d_gene: NA; v_gene: TRBV6-1; abundance: once; len: 10; CDR3nt: TGTGCCACTCGGGACCGTCCACAGTACTTC; CDR3aa: CATRDRPQYF
j_gene: TRBJ2-3; d_gene: NA; v_gene: TRBV6-6; abundance: NA; len: 14; CDR3nt: TGTGCCAGCTCCCTGGGGGGGCCGACAGATACGCAGTATTTT; CDR3aa: CASSLGGPTDTQYF
j_gene: TRBJ1-4; d_gene: NA; v_gene: TRBV18; abundance: NA; len: 15; CDR3nt: TGTGCCAGCTCACAATCAGGGGTCACTAATGAAAAACTGTTTTTT; CDR3aa: CASSQSGVTNEKLFF
j_gene: TRBJ1-4; d_gene: NA; v_gene: TRBV15; abundance: NA; len: 13; CDR3nt: TGTGCCACCAGCGAGGGCGTCAGGGAAAAACTGTTTTTT; CDR3aa: CATSEGVREKLFF
j_gene: TRBJ1-2; d_gene: NA; v_gene: TRBV30; abundance: NA; len: 13; CDR3nt: TGTGCCTGGAGTGCCCAGGGGAGGCATGGCTACACCTTC; CDR3aa: CAWSAQGRHGYTF
j_gene: TRBJ1-3; d_gene: TRBD1; v_gene: TRBV30; abundance: NA; len: 15; CDR3nt: TGTGCCTGGTCGACAGGGATCGCCTCTGGAAACACCATATATTTT; CDR3aa: CAWSTGIASGNTIYF
j_gene: TRBJ1-4; d_gene: NA; v_gene: TRBV14; abundance: NA; len: 11; CDR3nt: TGTGCCAGCACCGCTGGAGAAAAACTGTTTTTT; CDR3aa: CASTAGEKLFF
j_gene: TRBJ1-1; d_gene: NA; v_gene: TRBV5-1; abundance: once; len: 16; CDR3nt: TGCGCCAGCACCATCGGCGGGGCAAGTGGGAACACTGAAGCTTTCTTT; CDR3aa: CASTIGGASGNTEAFF
j_gene: TRBJ2-7; d_gene: TRBD1; v_gene: TRBV28; abundance: NA; len: 15; CDR3nt: TGTGCCAGCAGTTTATCAAGGGCAGGGGGCTACGAGCAGTACTTC; CDR3aa: CASSLSRAGGYEQYF
j_gene: TRBJ2-1; d_gene: TRBD2; v_gene: TRBV30; abundance: NA; len: 15; CDR3nt: TGTGCCTGGAGCCCGTTAGCGGGAGTGGGGAATGAGCAGTTCTTC; CDR3aa: CAWSPLAGVGNEQFF
j_gene: TRBJ2-3; d_gene: NA; v_gene: TRBV9; abundance: NA; len: 16; CDR3nt: TGTGCCAGCAGCGTAGGTACTAGCCTTAGCACAGATACGCAGTATTTT; CDR3aa: CASSVGTSLSTDTQYF
j_gene: TRBJ1-2; d_gene: TRBD1; v_gene: TRBV28; abundance: NA; len: 16; CDR3nt: TGTGCCAGCACCTTGGCCCGAGGGCAGGGGGCTAGTGGCTACACCTTC; CDR3aa: CASTLARGQGASGYTF
j_gene: TRBJ2-7; d_gene: NA; v_gene: TRBV29-1; abundance: NA; len: 14; CDR3nt: TGCAGCGTTGGTGCCCAGGGGGGAGTCTACGAGCAGTACTTC; CDR3aa: CSVGAQGGVYEQYF